Listed below are T cell receptor beta chains from one sample, sequenced in a study of T cells in Graves' hyperthyroidism and ophthalmopathy. TCRdb passed the multiplex PCR reads through MiXCR, listing each CDR3 protein once. The data show almost 500,000 distinct CDR3 sequences, around a fifth seen once. Sequencing input: blood. These receptors were collected from a woman aged 70-85 years with Graves' ophthalmopathy. CDR3s include the opening cysteine and the closing phenylalanine or tryptophan. Fields, in order: J gene, D gene, clone size, V gene, CDR3 DNA, CDR3 protein. The D gene is left open where the match is weak. The size of a clone is reported for some rows only, either as once, few or many, or as a class for expanded clones.

TRBJ2-7	TRBD2	.	TRBV6-5	TGTGCCAGCAGTTACTCGATGGGACTAGCGGGAAGTTACGAGCAGTACTTC	CASSYSMGLAGSYEQYF
TRBJ1-6	TRBD1	.	TRBV12-3/TRBV12-4	TGTGCCAGCAGACCGGGACAGCTTGTTTCACCCCTCCACTTT	CASRPGQLVSPLHF
TRBJ2-7	.	few	TRBV19	TGTGCCACCTCGGAAGCCTACGAGCAGTACTTC	CATSEAYEQYF
TRBJ2-7	.	few	TRBV19	TGTGCCAGTAGTGCCACGTCCTCCTACGAGCAGTACTTC	CASSATSSYEQYF
TRBJ2-5	TRBD1	.	TRBV2	TGTGCCAGCAATCAGGGGGCGGGGGAGACCCAGTACTTC	CASNQGAGETQYF
TRBJ1-1	.	many	TRBV20-1	TGCAGTGGAAGAGGTCTGGGGAACACTGAAGCTTTCTTT	CSGRGLGNTEAFF
TRBJ1-1	.	many	TRBV5-1	TGCGCCAGCAGCCTCACGGACACTGAAGCTTTCTTT	CASSLTDTEAFF
TRBJ1-1	TRBD1	.	TRBV20-1	TGCAGTGCTGGGGGGCCCACAGGGGGCAGGGACACTGAAGCTTTCTTT	CSAGGPTGGRDTEAFF
TRBJ2-3	TRBD2	.	TRBV30	TGTGCCTGGACCAGACTAGCGGGACTCGGCACAGATACGCAGTATTTT	CAWTRLAGLGTDTQYF
TRBJ2-7	TRBD2	many	TRBV28	TGTGCCAGCAGTCGCCTAGCGGGAGCCGAGCAGTACTTC	CASSRLAGAEQYF
TRBJ2-1	TRBD2	.	TRBV6-2/TRBV6-3	TGTGCCAGTTTGGGACTAGACTACAATGAGCAGTTCTTC	CASLGLDYNEQFF
TRBJ2-3	TRBD2	.	TRBV24-1	TGTGCCACCAGTGATGCGGGACTAGCGAACACAGATACGCAGTATTTT	CATSDAGLANTDTQYF
TRBJ2-5	.	many	TRBV2	TGTGCCAGCGCCGTTTCGAGAGAGACCCAGTACTTC	CASAVSRETQYF
TRBJ2-3	TRBD2	.	TRBV19	TGTGCCAGTAGTATAGATTCACCTGAGGCGGGAGGATGGGCAGATACGCAGTATTTT	CASSIDSPEAGGWADTQYF
TRBJ1-4	.	.	TRBV6-2/TRBV6-3	TGTGCCAGCAGTGGCTGGGGAGGTGTTGAAAAACTGTTTTTT	CASSGWGGVEKLFF
TRBJ2-1	.	few	TRBV6-1	TGTGCCAGCAGTTTGCGGGTCCATGAGCAGTTCTTC	CASSLRVHEQFF
TRBJ2-1	TRBD1	.	TRBV5-1	TGCGCCAGCAGCTCGGGACAGGGTAGATACAATGAGCAGTTCTTC	CASSSGQGRYNEQFF
TRBJ2-3	.	.	TRBV20-1	TGCAGTGCTACAGACAGGGAGGGCACAGATACGCAGTATTTT	CSATDREGTDTQYF
TRBJ1-2	.	.	TRBV2	TGTGCCAGCGGTTTTAACTATGGCTACACCTTC	CASGFNYGYTF
TRBJ2-1	.	.	TRBV3-1	TGTGCCAGCAGCCAAGAACTAGCCTATGAGCAGTTCTTC	CASSQELAYEQFF
TRBJ1-4	.	many	TRBV6-1	TGTGCCAGCAAGCGTCAGGCTAATGAAAAACTGTTTTTT	CASKRQANEKLFF
TRBJ1-4	.	.	TRBV2	TGTGCCAGCAGGACACAGGGAGGAGGTAATGAAAAACTGTTTTTT	CASRTQGGGNEKLFF
TRBJ2-1	.	few	TRBV20-1	TGCAGTGTCTCGACAGTCAGCTCCTACAATGAGCAGTTCTTC	CSVSTVSSYNEQFF
TRBJ2-3	TRBD2	.	TRBV12-3/TRBV12-4	TGTGCCAGCAGCGTAGATAGCGGGAGGTTGGATACGCAGTATTTT	CASSVDSGRLDTQYF
TRBJ1-1	.	many	TRBV7-9	TGTGCCAGCAGCTTTAAGACAGTTATGAACACTGAAGCTTTCTTT	CASSFKTVMNTEAFF
TRBJ1-2	TRBD1	few	TRBV9	TGTGCCAGCAGCGTTGGGGACAGGGGTAACTATGGCTACACCTTC	CASSVGDRGNYGYTF
TRBJ1-3	TRBD1	.	TRBV19	TGTGCCAGTAGTCGTCAACGTCCTGAGACAGGGTCTGGAAACACCATATATTTT	CASSRQRPETGSGNTIYF
TRBJ2-5	TRBD2	.	TRBV9	TGTGCCAGCAGCGTAGCGGGAGGCCACCAAGAGACCCAGTACTTC	CASSVAGGHQETQYF
TRBJ2-2	.	.	TRBV3-1	TGTGCCAGCAGCCAACTAGCCCCGAAGGGTGGGGAGCTGTTTTTT	CASSQLAPKGGELFF
TRBJ1-1	.	once	TRBV3-1	TGTGCCAGCAGCCCAATCTGGACAGCCTCCCGGGCTTTCTTT	CASSPIWTASRAFF
TRBJ2-7	.	few	TRBV7-9	TGTGCCAGCAGCTCAACTCGGGGGGGACAGCCCTACGAGCAGTACTTC	CASSSTRGGQPYEQYF
TRBJ1-1	.	.	TRBV7-3	TGTGCCAGCAGCCTTAACCCCAGGGATGAAGCTTCCTTT	CASSLNPRDEASF
TRBJ1-1	TRBD1	.	TRBV7-9	TGTGCCAGCAGCGATCGGACAGGGCGAGAAGCTTTCTTT	CASSDRTGREAFF
TRBJ2-2	TRBD1	many	TRBV10-3	TGTGCCATCAGGGACAGGTCGAACACCGGGGAGCTGTTTTTT	CAIRDRSNTGELFF
TRBJ1-1	.	many	TRBV28	TGTGCCAGCAGTTTCTCCTCCCGACAGGCGGGACCGAACACTGAAGCTTTCTTT	CASSFSSRQAGPNTEAFF
TRBJ2-5	TRBD2	few	TRBV7-9	TGTGCCAGCAGCCCACCGGCTAGCGGGAGCGGCGAGACCCAGTACTTC	CASSPPASGSGETQYF
TRBJ2-1	.	many	TRBV7-8	TGTGCCAGCAGCTCCCCCCTCGGGGGAGTCGACAATGAGCAGTTCTTC	CASSSPLGGVDNEQFF
TRBJ1-5	TRBD1	few	TRBV6-2/TRBV6-3	TGTGCCAGCAGAATACAGGGGGCCTTGAATCAGCCCCAGCATTTT	CASRIQGALNQPQHF
TRBJ2-3	.	.	TRBV20-1	TGCAGTGAAGGGGAGGATACGCAGTATTTT	CSEGEDTQYF
TRBJ1-5	.	many	TRBV28	TGTGCCAGCTCCGGGAGCAATCAGCCCCAGCATTTT	CASSGSNQPQHF
TRBJ2-7	.	few	TRBV19	TGTGCCAGTAGCCGGACTTTGAACTACGAGCAGTACTTC	CASSRTLNYEQYF
TRBJ2-2	TRBD2	few	TRBV19	TGTGCCACCTCCATAGCGGGAGAGAACACCGGGGAGCTGTTTTTT	CATSIAGENTGELFF